This T cell receptor beta chain was identified in a study of T cells in women clearing cervical HPV infection. Study information: HLA type could not be excluded as a confounder.

About this clone itself: The junction differs from germline at one of its ends, possibly a read error. The read terminates 3 residues ahead of where the CDR3 ends, so the germline J gene completes it.

Germline V gene lookup returns CDR1 LGHNA and CDR2 YNFKEQ. The CDR3 spans 16 residues. Libraries were prepared by immunoSEQ multiplex PCR; TCRdb keeps only in-frame clonotypes and omits some of them. This table lists about 37,000 clones. What was sequenced was blood buffy coat. The clonotype was recovered from a woman between 18 and 69 years old with a cervical HPV16 infection that either progressed to CIN3+ or cleared (not recorded which). The chain couples TRBV4-2 to TRBJ2-7, with D unclear. CDR3 residues: CASSPLSGHSPYEQYF. CDR3 DNA (partial): TGCGCCAGCAGCCCCTTGAGTGGGCACAGTCCCTACGAG.